This T cell receptor (beta chain) was sequenced during a study of graft-versus-host responses after intestinal transplantation. Only in-frame clones appear in the TCRdb table, and some are missing; sequencing was by immunoSEQ multiplex PCR. This sample carries roughly 100,000 clones, roughly nine tenths of them seen once, and the ten largest clones take approximately 0.97%. General study results and limits: GvH clones detected in recipient marrow included some appearing first in ileum or blood. Clonal ratios of graft-versus-host to host-versus-graft in allografts were high for patients exhibiting graft-donor T cell macrochimerism.

Concerning this clone itself: The antigen is unknown.

Sequenced material: unstimulated CD4+ T cells sorted from spleen or lymph node cells, taken before intestinal transplant. This receptor was obtained from a human donor who received an intestinal transplant.

This chain's CDR3 is CASSSGRILAKNIQYF. The DNA of the CDR3 is TGTGCCAGCAGTTCTGGCAGAATACTAGCCAAAAACATTCAGTACTTC. The chain combines TRBV28 with TRBJ2-4; D unclear. Trimming took off 4 bases at V and 0 bases at J, with 13 bases between the two ends. CDR1 and CDR2 (germline): MDHEN, SYDVKM. This CDR3 has 16 residues.